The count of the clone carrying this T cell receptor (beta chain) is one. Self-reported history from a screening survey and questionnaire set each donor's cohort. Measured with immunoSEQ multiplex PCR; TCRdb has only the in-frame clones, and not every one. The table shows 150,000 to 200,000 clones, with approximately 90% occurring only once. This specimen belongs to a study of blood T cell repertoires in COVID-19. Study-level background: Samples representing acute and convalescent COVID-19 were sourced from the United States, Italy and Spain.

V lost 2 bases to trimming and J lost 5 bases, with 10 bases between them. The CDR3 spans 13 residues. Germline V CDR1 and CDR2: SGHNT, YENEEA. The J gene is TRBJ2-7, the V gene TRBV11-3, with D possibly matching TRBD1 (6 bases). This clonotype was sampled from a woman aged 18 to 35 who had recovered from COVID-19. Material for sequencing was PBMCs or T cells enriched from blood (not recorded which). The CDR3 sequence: CASSLQGRNEQYF. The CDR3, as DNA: TGTGCCAGCAGCTTACAGGGGCGGAACGAGCAGTACTTC.